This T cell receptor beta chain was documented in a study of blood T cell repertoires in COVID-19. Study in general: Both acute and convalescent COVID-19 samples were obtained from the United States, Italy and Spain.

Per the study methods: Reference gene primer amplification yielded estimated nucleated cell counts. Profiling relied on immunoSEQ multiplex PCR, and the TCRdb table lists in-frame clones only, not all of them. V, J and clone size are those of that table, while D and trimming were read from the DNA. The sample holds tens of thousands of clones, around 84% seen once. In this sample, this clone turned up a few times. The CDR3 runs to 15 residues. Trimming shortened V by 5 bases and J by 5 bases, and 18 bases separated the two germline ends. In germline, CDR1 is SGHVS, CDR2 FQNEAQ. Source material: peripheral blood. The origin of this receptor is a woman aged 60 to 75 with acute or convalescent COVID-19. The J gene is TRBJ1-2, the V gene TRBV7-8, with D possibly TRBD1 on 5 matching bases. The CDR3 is CASSRVGGGTYGYTF. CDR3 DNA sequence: TGTGCCAGCAGCCGAGTAGGCGGGGGAACTTATGGCTACACCTTC.